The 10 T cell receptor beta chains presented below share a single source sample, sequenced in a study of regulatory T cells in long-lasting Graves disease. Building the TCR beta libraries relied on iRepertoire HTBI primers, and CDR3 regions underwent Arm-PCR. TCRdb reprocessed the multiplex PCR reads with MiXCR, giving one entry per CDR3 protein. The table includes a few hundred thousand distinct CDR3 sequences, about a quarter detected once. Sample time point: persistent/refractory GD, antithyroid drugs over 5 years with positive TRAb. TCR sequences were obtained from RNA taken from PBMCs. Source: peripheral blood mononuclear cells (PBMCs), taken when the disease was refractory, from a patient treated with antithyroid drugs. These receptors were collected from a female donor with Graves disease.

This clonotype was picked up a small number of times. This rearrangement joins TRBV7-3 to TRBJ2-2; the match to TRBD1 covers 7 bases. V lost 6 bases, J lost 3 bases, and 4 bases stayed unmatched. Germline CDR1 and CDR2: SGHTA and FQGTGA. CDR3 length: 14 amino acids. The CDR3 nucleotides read TGTGCCAGCAGAACGGGACAGTACACCGGGGAGCTGTTTTTT. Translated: CASRTGQYTGELFF.

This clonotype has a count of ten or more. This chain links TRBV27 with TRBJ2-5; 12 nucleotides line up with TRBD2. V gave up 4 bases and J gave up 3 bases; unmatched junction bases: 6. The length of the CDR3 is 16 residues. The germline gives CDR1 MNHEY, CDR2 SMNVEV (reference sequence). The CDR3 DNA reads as TGTGCCAGCAGTTCTTCAGGACTAGCGGGGAAAGAGACCCAGTACTTC. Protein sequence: CASSSSGLAGKETQYF.

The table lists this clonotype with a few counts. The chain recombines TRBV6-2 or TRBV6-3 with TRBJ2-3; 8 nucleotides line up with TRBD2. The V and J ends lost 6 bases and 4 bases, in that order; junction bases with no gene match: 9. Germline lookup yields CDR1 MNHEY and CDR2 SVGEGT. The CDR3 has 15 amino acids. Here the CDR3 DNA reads TGTGCCAGCAGCTTAAGCGGGAGTCCCCCAGATACGCAGTATTTT. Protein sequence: CASSLSGSPPDTQYF.

Here the CDR3 reads CATWQPQHF. CDR3 in DNA: TGTGCCACCTGGCAGCCCCAGCATTTT. The chain joins TRBV24-1 to TRBJ1-5, with D uncertain. Germline CDR1 is KGHDR and CDR2 is SFDVKD. V was cut by 9 bases and J by 7 bases, with 3 bases left in between. The CDR3 is made up of 9 amino acids.

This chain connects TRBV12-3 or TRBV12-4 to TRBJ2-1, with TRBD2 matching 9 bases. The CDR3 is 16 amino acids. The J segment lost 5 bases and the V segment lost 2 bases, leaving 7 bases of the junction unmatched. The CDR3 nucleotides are TGTGCCAGCAGTTTACTGGCGGGAGGGAGGCACAATGAGCAGTTCTTC. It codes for CASSLLAGGRHNEQFF.

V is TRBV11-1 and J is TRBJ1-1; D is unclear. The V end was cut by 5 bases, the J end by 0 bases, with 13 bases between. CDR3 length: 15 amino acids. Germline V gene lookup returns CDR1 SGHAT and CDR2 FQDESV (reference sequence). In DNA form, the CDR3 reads TGTGCCAGCAGCCAAGAAGAGGGAATGAACACTGAAGCTTTCTTT. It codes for CASSQEEGMNTEAFF.

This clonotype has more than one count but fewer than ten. The CDR3 reads CSVAHGTGGQAYEQYF. The CDR3 DNA follows: TGCAGCGTTGCCCACGGGACAGGGGGTCAGGCCTACGAGCAGTACTTC. V is TRBV29-1 and J is TRBJ2-7; 11 bases line up with TRBD1. The CDR3 consists of 16 residues. With 4 bases clipped from V and 2 bases from J, the junction kept 10 bases outside the gene matches. The germline CDR1 and CDR2 sequences are SQVTM and ANQGSEA.

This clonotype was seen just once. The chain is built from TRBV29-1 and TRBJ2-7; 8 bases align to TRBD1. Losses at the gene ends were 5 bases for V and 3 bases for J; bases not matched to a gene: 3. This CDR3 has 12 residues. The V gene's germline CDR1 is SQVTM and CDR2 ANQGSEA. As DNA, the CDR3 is TGCAGCGTTAGACAGGGGAACTACGAGCAGTACTTC. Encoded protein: CSVRQGNYEQYF.

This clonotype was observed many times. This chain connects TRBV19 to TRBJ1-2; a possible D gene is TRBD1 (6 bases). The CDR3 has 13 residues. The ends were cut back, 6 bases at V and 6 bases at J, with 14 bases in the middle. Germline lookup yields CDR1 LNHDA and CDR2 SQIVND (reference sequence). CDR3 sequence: CASRGAGAHGYTF. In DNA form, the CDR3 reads TGTGCCAGTAGGGGAGCGGGGGCGCATGGCTACACCTTC.

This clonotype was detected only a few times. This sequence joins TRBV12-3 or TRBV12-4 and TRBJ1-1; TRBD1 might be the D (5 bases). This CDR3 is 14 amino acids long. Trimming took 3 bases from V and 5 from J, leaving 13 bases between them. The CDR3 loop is CASSFGPGITEAFF. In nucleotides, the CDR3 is TGTGCCAGCAGTTTTGGTCCAGGGATAACTGAAGCTTTCTTT.